Below, 14 T cell receptor beta chains from the same sample are listed, as sequenced in a study of T cells in Graves' hyperthyroidism and ophthalmopathy. TCR beta CDR3 sequences were amplified from RNA transcripts. The HTBI primer set was used in a first-round RT-PCR of the TCR CDR3. TCRdb fed the multiplex PCR reads into MiXCR, producing one record per CDR3 protein. The sample includes about 640,000 distinct CDR3 sequences, about 14% of them seen just once. Sequencing input: blood. The source is a woman aged 45 to 65 with Graves' ophthalmopathy.

This clonotype was observed at least ten times. The rearrangement joins TRBV20-1 to TRBJ2-5; a possible D gene is TRBD2 (6 bases). The V and J ends lost 4 bases and 5 bases respectively, with 17 bases between them. Germline values: CDR1 DFQATT, CDR2 SNEGSKA (reference sequence). This CDR3 has 14 residues. In nucleotides, the CDR3 is TGCAGTGCTACTAGCGCCACCGAGGGGGAGACCCAGTACTTC. Translating it yields CSATSATEGETQYF.

This clonotype has at least ten counts. CDR3 amino acids: CASSPPLAGGNNEQFF. The CDR3 coding sequence is TGTGCCAGCTCACCACCTCTAGCGGGGGGGAACAATGAGCAGTTCTTC. The chain couples TRBV18 to TRBJ2-1, with TRBD2 matching over 12 bases. The V segment lost 0 bases and the J segment 5 bases; nucleotides outside the gene matches: 2. The CDR3 extends over 16 amino acids. Germline CDR1 and CDR2: KGHSH and LQKENI. Full variable domain (outside the CDR3, taken from reference TRBV18 and TRBJ2-1): NAGVMQNPRHLVRRRGQEARLRCSPMKGHSHVYWYRQLPEEGLKFMVYLQKENIIDESGMPKERFSAEFPKEGPSILRIQQVVRGDSAAYFCASSPPLAGGNNEQFFGPGTRLTVL.

V is TRBV6-5 and J is TRBJ2-1; 7 bases fit TRBD2. The CDR3 length is 14 residues. Germline V gene sequence: CDR1 MNHEY, CDR2 SVGAGI. The V segment lost 0 bases and the J segment 10 bases; nucleotides outside the gene matches: 6. CDR3 nucleotide sequence: TGTGCCAGCAGTTACTCTCCTAGCGGACCGGAGCAGTTCTTC. This sequence encodes CASSYSPSGPEQFF.

This clonotype was counted a single time. J is TRBJ2-3 and V is TRBV2; D perhaps matches TRBD2 (6 bases). The CDR3 runs to 16 residues. Germline V CDR1 and CDR2: SNHLY, FYNNEI. Trimming left V 4 bases short and J 0 bases short, with 14 bases between. CDR3 sequence reads: CASSVGGSSSTDTQYF. The CDR3 coding sequence is TGTGCCAGCAGTGTTGGGGGGAGCTCCAGCACAGATACGCAGTATTTT.

This clonotype showed up just a few times. One end of the junction varies from germline; a read error may be responsible. The CDR3 DNA reads as TGTGCCAGCAGCCCAGGACAGGGGGCGTACAGTGAGCAGTTCTTC. It is translated as CASSPGQGAYSEQFF. The chain couples TRBV7-9 to TRBJ2-1; 11 nucleotides match TRBD1. The CDR3 is 15 residues long. Germline V lookup: CDR1 SEHNR, CDR2 FQNEAQ (reference sequence). Variable domain in full (rest from reference TRBV7-9 and TRBJ2-1): DTGVSQNPRHKITKRGQNVTFRCDPISEHNRLYWYRQTLGQGPEFLTYFQNEAQLEKSRLLSDRFSAERPKGSFSTLEIQRTEQGDSAMYLCASSPGQGAYSEQFFGPGTRLTVL.

This clonotype was seen at least ten times. The V and J genes are TRBV7-3 and TRBJ2-1, with TRBD1 identical over 7 bases. The CDR3 sequence is 17 residues long. V shed 2 bases, J shed 0 bases, and the junction held 7 bases outside the gene matches. Germline assignment: CDR1 SGHTA and CDR2 FQGTGA. The CDR3 spells CASSLASAGGSYNEQFF. The CDR3 bases are TGTGCCAGCAGCTTAGCGTCTGCAGGGGGCTCCTACAATGAGCAGTTCTTC. The variable domain in full, completed from reference TRBV7-3 and TRBJ2-1, reads GAGVSQTPSNKVTEKGKYVELRCDPISGHTALYWYRQSLGQGPEFLIYFQGTGAADDSGLPNDRFFAVRPEGSVSTLKIQRTERGDSAVYLCASSLASAGGSYNEQFFGPGTRLTVL.

The count of this clonotype is one. The J gene is TRBJ2-1, the V gene TRBV7-9; TRBD2 agrees at 15 bases. Germline assignment: CDR1 SEHNR and CDR2 FQNEAQ (reference sequence). Trimming removed 2 bases from V and 8 bases from J; junction bases left unmatched: 7. The CDR3 length is 17 residues. The chain's CDR3 is CASSLPGLAGGYHEQFF. The CDR3 DNA reads as TGTGCCAGCAGCTTACCGGGACTAGCGGGAGGTTATCATGAGCAGTTCTTC.

This clonotype was detected ten times or more. The chain has TRBV28 and TRBJ2-1; 9 bases match TRBD2. J lost 5 bases, V lost 7 bases, and 6 bases had no gene match. The germline gives CDR1 MDHEN, CDR2 SYDVKM. This CDR3 comprises 14 residues. Here the CDR3 reads CASIRSGGDNEQFF. For the CDR3, the DNA is TGTGCCAGCATTCGTAGCGGGGGCGACAATGAGCAGTTCTTC.

This clonotype was seen many times. The chain uses TRBV10-3 and TRBJ2-5, with 9 bases identical to TRBD1. Germline loops: CDR1 ENHRY, CDR2 SYGVKD. The J segment lost 6 bases and the V segment lost 3 bases, leaving 8 bases of the junction unmatched. The CDR3 has 15 amino acids. The CDR3: CAISESQGATKTQYF. The CDR3 DNA reads as TGTGCCATCAGTGAATCACAGGGGGCCACAAAGACCCAGTACTTC.

This clonotype came up a few times. This chain uses TRBV14 with TRBJ1-1; D remains ambiguous. Per germline, CDR1 SGHDN and CDR2 FVKESK. Trimming took 0 bases from V and 1 from J, leaving 9 bases between them. There are 15 residues in the CDR3. CDR3 bases: TGTGCCAGCAGCCAAGATTGGGCCAGGAACACTGAAGCTTTCTTT. Protein product: CASSQDWARNTEAFF. The variable domain in full, with the rest retrieved from reference TRBV14 and TRBJ1-1, is EAGVTQFPSHSVIEKGQTVTLRCDPISGHDNLYWYRRVMGKEIKFLLHFVKESKQDESGMPNNRFLAERTGGTYSTLKVQPAELEDSGVYFCASSQDWARNTEAFFGQGTRLTVV.

This clonotype was seen a few times. The rearrangement uses TRBV5-6 and TRBJ2-5; TRBD2 agrees at 7 bases. V shed 4 bases, J shed 2 bases, and the junction held 14 bases outside the gene matches. Looked up from germline, CDR1 is SGHDT and CDR2 is YYEEEE. There are 17 residues in the CDR3. CDR3 residues: CASSPLWSGRRQETQYF. For the CDR3, the DNA is TGTGCCAGCAGCCCCCTTTGGTCCGGGAGGCGGCAAGAGACCCAGTACTTC.

About this clonotype: A read error may produce the germline difference seen at one junction end. The gene calls are TRBV18 and TRBJ2-1, with a weak D call TRBD2 (6 bases). Germline V gene sequence: CDR1 KGHSH, CDR2 LQKENI. This CDR3 contains 12 residues. CDR3 sequence: CASKGLPPERFF. The CDR3 DNA is TGTGCCAGCAAAGGACTACCGCCTGAGCGGTTCTTC.

In this sample, this clonotype turned up many times. CDR3: CASRPGQGNQPQHF. Written as DNA, the CDR3 is TGTGCCAGCAGACCGGGACAGGGCAATCAGCCCCAGCATTTT. V gene TRBV12-3 or TRBV12-4 combines with J gene TRBJ1-5; 8 nucleotides match TRBD1. The J segment lost 2 bases and the V segment lost 6 bases, leaving 3 bases of the junction unmatched. The CDR3 is 14 residues long.

This clonotype appeared a few times. The chain uses TRBV6-5 and TRBJ1-1; TRBD1 might be the D (5 bases). CDR3 length equals 13 residues. CDR1 MNHEY and CDR2 SVGAGI come from the germline V gene. The germline V and J ends were trimmed by 2 bases and 7 bases, with 11 bases remaining between them. CDR3 protein: CASSYTGDYEAFF. CDR3 nucleotides: TGTGCCAGCAGTTACACCGGGGACTATGAAGCTTTCTTT.